These T cell receptor beta chains were read from a single sample in a study of persistence of HIV-infected CD4 T cells. The antigens these receptors bind are not known. Here immunoSEQ multiplex PCR was the method, and the copy in TCRdb shows in-frame clones only, minus some. The repertoire includes under 50,000 clones, about 87% of them detected once, and more than 2.5% sits in the top ten. The sequences come from CD4+ T cells sorted from PBMCs after 18-hour stimulation, collected from a patient who received antiretroviral therapy. All receptors derive from an adult woman with HIV who was CMV-seropositive. Both conserved end residues are part of each CDR3. The D gene is left open where the match is weak. Only part of the rows carry a size: once, few, many, or a class if the clone is expanded.

j_call: TRBJ1-2; d_call: TRBD1; v_call: TRBV6-5; clone_size: few; cdr3_aa: CASRTRTGGSYGYTF; cdr3_nt: TGTGCCAGCAGGACTCGGACAGGGGGTAGCTATGGCTACACCTTC
j_call: TRBJ1-2; d_call: TRBD1; v_call: TRBV5-1; clone_size: NA; cdr3_aa: CASSIDRGRRYGYTF; cdr3_nt: TGCGCCAGCAGCATAGACAGGGGGCGACGCTATGGCTACACCTTC
j_call: TRBJ2-7; d_call: NA; v_call: TRBV27; clone_size: once; cdr3_aa: CASSPMKGQSYYEQYF; cdr3_nt: TGTGCCAGCAGTCCTATGAAGGGGCAGTCCTACTACGAGCAGTACTTC
j_call: TRBJ2-3; d_call: NA; v_call: TRBV9; clone_size: NA; cdr3_aa: CASSVEVSTDTQYF; cdr3_nt: TGTGCCAGCAGCGTAGAGGTCTCGACAGATACGCAGTATTTT
j_call: TRBJ2-2; d_call: NA; v_call: TRBV19; clone_size: NA; cdr3_aa: CASRQGKNTGELFF; cdr3_nt: TGTGCCAGTAGACAGGGAAAGAACACCGGGGAGCTGTTTTTT
j_call: TRBJ2-1; d_call: NA; v_call: TRBV5-5; clone_size: few; cdr3_aa: CASSLTGVPNYNEQFF; cdr3_nt: TGTGCCAGCAGCTTGACCGGAGTTCCTAACTACAATGAGCAGTTCTTC
j_call: TRBJ2-7; d_call: TRBD1; v_call: TRBV29-1; clone_size: NA; cdr3_aa: CSVKWTGGEQYF; cdr3_nt: TGCAGCGTCAAATGGACAGGCGGCGAGCAGTACTTC
j_call: TRBJ1-1; d_call: TRBD1; v_call: TRBV11-3; clone_size: once; cdr3_aa: CASSSQDRVNTEAFF; cdr3_nt: TGTGCCAGCAGCTCTCAAGACAGGGTAAACACTGAAGCTTTCTTT
j_call: TRBJ2-2; d_call: TRBD2; v_call: TRBV7-2; clone_size: NA; cdr3_aa: CASSLLAGGRTGELFF; cdr3_nt: TGTGCCAGCAGCCTACTAGCGGGGGGGCGAACCGGGGAGCTGTTTTTT
j_call: TRBJ2-7; d_call: TRBD1; v_call: TRBV24-1; clone_size: few; cdr3_aa: CATSDLGQGNEQYF; cdr3_nt: TGTGCCACCAGTGATTTAGGACAGGGAAACGAGCAGTACTTC
j_call: TRBJ2-3; d_call: TRBD1; v_call: TRBV7-7; clone_size: NA; cdr3_aa: CASSLTGGAADTQYF; cdr3_nt: TGTGCCAGCAGCTTGACAGGGGGCGCGGCGGATACGCAGTATTTT
j_call: TRBJ2-7; d_call: TRBD1; v_call: TRBV4-1; clone_size: NA; cdr3_aa: CASSQEDRATYEQYF; cdr3_nt: TGCGCCAGCAGCCAAGAAGACAGGGCGACCTACGAGCAGTACTTC
j_call: TRBJ2-1; d_call: TRBD2; v_call: TRBV7-8; clone_size: NA; cdr3_aa: CASSLGGSPINEQFF; cdr3_nt: TGTGCCAGCAGCTTAGGCGGGAGTCCCATCAATGAGCAGTTCTTC
j_call: TRBJ2-5; d_call: NA; v_call: TRBV24-1; clone_size: NA; cdr3_aa: CATSVPLGQQKETQYF; cdr3_nt: TGTGCCACCAGTGTCCCTCTTGGACAGCAGAAAGAGACCCAGTACTTC
j_call: TRBJ2-7; d_call: TRBD1; v_call: TRBV27; clone_size: NA; cdr3_aa: CASSFEQGWEQYF; cdr3_nt: TGTGCCAGCAGTTTCGAACAGGGGTGGGAGCAGTACTTC
j_call: TRBJ1-3; d_call: NA; v_call: TRBV3-1/TRBV3-2; clone_size: NA; cdr3_aa: CASSQVSSGNTIYF; cdr3_nt: TGTGCCAGCAGCCAGGTGAGCTCTGGAAACACCATATATTTT
j_call: TRBJ2-2; d_call: TRBD1; v_call: TRBV11-3; clone_size: NA; cdr3_aa: CASSSTGGAVTGTLFF; cdr3_nt: TGTGCCAGCAGCTCGACAGGGGGCGCGGTAACGGGGACCCTGTTTTTT
j_call: TRBJ1-6; d_call: TRBD1; v_call: TRBV5-6; clone_size: NA; cdr3_aa: CASSLDRGNNSPLHF; cdr3_nt: TGTGCCAGCAGCTTGGACAGGGGAAATAATTCACCCCTCCACTTT
j_call: TRBJ1-2; d_call: TRBD1; v_call: TRBV27; clone_size: NA; cdr3_aa: CASSSQGARGYTF; cdr3_nt: TGTGCCAGCAGTTCACAGGGGGCGCGAGGCTACACCTTC
j_call: TRBJ2-7; d_call: TRBD2; v_call: TRBV2; clone_size: NA; cdr3_aa: CASTKSGTRIDEQYF; cdr3_nt: TGTGCCAGCACGAAAAGCGGGACTAGGATCGACGAGCAGTACTTC
j_call: TRBJ1-1; d_call: NA; v_call: TRBV3-1/TRBV3-2; clone_size: NA; cdr3_aa: CASSQSGGGGRTEAFF; cdr3_nt: TGTGCCAGCAGCCAGTCCGGGGGGGGCGGGCGCACTGAAGCTTTCTTT
j_call: TRBJ1-5; d_call: TRBD1; v_call: TRBV30; clone_size: NA; cdr3_aa: CAWGQGGQPQHF; cdr3_nt: TGTGCCTGGGGACAGGGAGGACAGCCCCAGCATTTT
j_call: TRBJ2-2; d_call: NA; v_call: TRBV12-5; clone_size: NA; cdr3_aa: CASGLSGTGELFF; cdr3_nt: TGTGCTAGTGGTTTATCAGGGACCGGGGAGCTGTTTTTT
j_call: TRBJ2-1; d_call: TRBD2; v_call: TRBV24-1; clone_size: NA; cdr3_aa: CATSERRTSGGAWSYNEQFF; cdr3_nt: TGTGCCACCAGTGAACGACGGACTAGCGGGGGGGCCTGGTCCTACAATGAGCAGTTCTTC
j_call: TRBJ2-5; d_call: TRBD1; v_call: TRBV15; clone_size: NA; cdr3_aa: CATSIQGAETQYF; cdr3_nt: TGTGCCACCAGCATTCAGGGGGCCGAGACCCAGTACTTC
j_call: TRBJ1-2; d_call: NA; v_call: TRBV15; clone_size: NA; cdr3_aa: CATSSRPKGGYTF; cdr3_nt: TGTGCCACCAGCAGTCGACCCAAGGGTGGCTACACCTTC
j_call: TRBJ2-5; d_call: TRBD2; v_call: TRBV4-1; clone_size: NA; cdr3_aa: CASTLEASGSRDTQYF; cdr3_nt: TGCGCCAGCACATTAGAGGCTAGCGGGAGCCGGGACACCCAGTACTTC
j_call: TRBJ1-2; d_call: NA; v_call: TRBV4-2; clone_size: NA; cdr3_aa: CASSQDPPSGSISGYTF; cdr3_nt: TGTGCCAGCAGCCAAGATCCCCCCTCGGGTTCTATATCGGGGTACACCTTC
j_call: TRBJ2-1; d_call: TRBD2; v_call: TRBV24-1; clone_size: NA; cdr3_aa: CATSPSGSAYNEQFF; cdr3_nt: TGTGCCACCAGTCCAAGCGGGAGCGCCTACAATGAGCAGTTCTTC
j_call: TRBJ2-2; d_call: TRBD2; v_call: TRBV2; clone_size: once; cdr3_aa: CASRSPGLAGGGTGELFF; cdr3_nt: TGTGCCAGCAGATCTCCGGGACTAGCGGGAGGAGGCACCGGGGAGCTGTTTTTT
j_call: TRBJ1-1; d_call: TRBD1; v_call: TRBV27; clone_size: NA; cdr3_aa: CASKDTGGRTEAFF; cdr3_nt: TGTGCCAGCAAAGACACAGGGGGTCGCACTGAAGCTTTCTTT
j_call: TRBJ1-2; d_call: NA; v_call: TRBV4-1; clone_size: NA; cdr3_aa: CASSQDNQGRYGYTF; cdr3_nt: TGCGCCAGCAGCCAAGATAACCAAGGGAGGTATGGCTACACCTTC
j_call: TRBJ1-5; d_call: NA; v_call: TRBV11-3; clone_size: NA; cdr3_aa: CASSYDHNGPQHF; cdr3_nt: TGTGCCAGCAGTTACGACCACAACGGGCCCCAGCATTTT
j_call: TRBJ1-2; d_call: NA; v_call: TRBV21-1; clone_size: NA; cdr3_aa: CASSPPPGTGIYGYTF; cdr3_nt: TGTGCCAGCAGCCCACCGCCCGGGACAGGGATCTATGGCTACACCTTC
j_call: TRBJ2-7; d_call: TRBD1; v_call: TRBV11-3; clone_size: NA; cdr3_aa: CASSLQGVYKVPGYEQYF; cdr3_nt: TGTGCCAGCAGCTTACAGGGGGTCTACAAAGTACCGGGCTACGAGCAGTACTTC
j_call: TRBJ2-3; d_call: TRBD2; v_call: TRBV6-1; clone_size: NA; cdr3_aa: CASSAGTSGFTDTQYF; cdr3_nt: TGTGCCAGCAGTGCCGGGACTAGCGGGTTCACAGATACGCAGTATTTT
j_call: TRBJ2-7; d_call: NA; v_call: TRBV6-5; clone_size: NA; cdr3_aa: CASRPPASSEQYF; cdr3_nt: TGTGCCAGCAGGCCCCCAGCGAGTAGTGAGCAGTACTTC
j_call: TRBJ2-4; d_call: NA; v_call: TRBV11-1; clone_size: NA; cdr3_aa: CASSLARGGGGIQYF; cdr3_nt: TGTGCCAGCAGCTTAGCCCGAGGGGGCGGGGGCATTCAGTACTTC
j_call: TRBJ2-2; d_call: TRBD1; v_call: TRBV5-6; clone_size: NA; cdr3_aa: CASSLPGQKTGELFF; cdr3_nt: TGTGCCAGCAGCTTACCGGGACAGAAAACCGGGGAGCTGTTTTTT
j_call: TRBJ1-6; d_call: NA; v_call: TRBV9; clone_size: once; cdr3_aa: CASSVSINARVGSPLHF; cdr3_nt: TGTGCCAGCAGCGTATCCATAAACGCCAGGGTGGGTTCACCCCTCCACTTT
j_call: TRBJ2-2; d_call: NA; v_call: TRBV5-1; clone_size: once; cdr3_aa: CASSLNPLVGGELLSTGELFF; cdr3_nt: TGCGCCAGCAGCTTAAATCCTCTCGTTGGTGGAGAATTGTTGAGCACCGGGGAGCTGTTTTTT
j_call: TRBJ1-2; d_call: NA; v_call: TRBV24-1; clone_size: NA; cdr3_aa: CATSGTTGVDGYTF; cdr3_nt: TGTGCCACCAGTGGAACGACGGGAGTCGATGGCTACACCTTC